This TCR beta chain was captured in a study of vaccination and CD4 T cells after COVID-19. Regarding the study as a whole: Convalescent patients gained a median approximately 89% of their reactive clones only post-vaccination.

As to treatment: roughly 11-day PBMC culture with coronavirus spike peptide pools or control peptides (ViraFEST assay). Germline-derived CDR1 and CDR2 are MDHEN and SYDVKM. The CDR3 runs to 15 residues. V lost 3 bases, J lost 4 bases, and 13 bases lay in between. Scientists ran DNA taken from cultured CD4+ T cells through the Oncomine TCR Beta short-read assay for sequencing. TCRdb reanalysed the PCR reads using MiXCR and keeps one entry per CDR3 protein. The table has some 14,000 distinct CDR3 sequences, 65% to 75% seen once; the top ten hold roughly 17%. A note on this clonotype: Its antigen is still unknown.

This receptor was identified in a human donor who had recovered from COVID-19. The material sequenced was CD4+ T cells from blood, cultured in vitro. V gene TRBV28 combines with J gene TRBJ1-5; D is unresolved. The CDR3 region has the DNA TGTGCCAGCAGTTTGCTGCTGACGTCGAATCAGCCCCAGCATTTT. Translation gives CASSLLLTSNQPQHF.